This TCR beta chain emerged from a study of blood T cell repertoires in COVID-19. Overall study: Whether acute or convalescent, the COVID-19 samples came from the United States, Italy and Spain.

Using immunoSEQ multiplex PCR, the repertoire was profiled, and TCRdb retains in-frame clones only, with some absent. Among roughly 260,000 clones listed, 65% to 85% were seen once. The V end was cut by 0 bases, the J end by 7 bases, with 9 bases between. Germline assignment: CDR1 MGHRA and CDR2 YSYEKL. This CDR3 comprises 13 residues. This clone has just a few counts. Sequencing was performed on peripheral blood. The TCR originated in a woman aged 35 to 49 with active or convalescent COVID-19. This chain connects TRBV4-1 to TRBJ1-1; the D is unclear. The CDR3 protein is CASSQEGGNEAFF. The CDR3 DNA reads TGCGCCAGCAGCCAAGAAGGAGGAAATGAAGCTTTCTTT.